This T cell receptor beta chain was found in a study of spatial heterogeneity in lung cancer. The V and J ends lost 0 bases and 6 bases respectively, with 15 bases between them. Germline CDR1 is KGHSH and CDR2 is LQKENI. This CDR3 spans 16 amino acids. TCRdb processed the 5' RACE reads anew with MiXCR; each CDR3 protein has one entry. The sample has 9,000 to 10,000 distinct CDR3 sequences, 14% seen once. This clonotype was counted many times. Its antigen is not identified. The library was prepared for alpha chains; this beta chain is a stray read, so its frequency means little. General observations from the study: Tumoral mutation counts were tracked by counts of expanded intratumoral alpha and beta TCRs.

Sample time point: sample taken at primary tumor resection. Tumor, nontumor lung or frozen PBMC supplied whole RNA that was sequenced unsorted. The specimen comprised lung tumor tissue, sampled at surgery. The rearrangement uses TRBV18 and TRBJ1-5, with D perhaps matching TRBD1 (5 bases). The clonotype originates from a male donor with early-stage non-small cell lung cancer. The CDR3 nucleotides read TGTGCCAGCTCACCACCGGGGCAGGGAATAGGTCAGCCCCAGCATTTT. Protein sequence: CASSPPGQGIGQPQHF.